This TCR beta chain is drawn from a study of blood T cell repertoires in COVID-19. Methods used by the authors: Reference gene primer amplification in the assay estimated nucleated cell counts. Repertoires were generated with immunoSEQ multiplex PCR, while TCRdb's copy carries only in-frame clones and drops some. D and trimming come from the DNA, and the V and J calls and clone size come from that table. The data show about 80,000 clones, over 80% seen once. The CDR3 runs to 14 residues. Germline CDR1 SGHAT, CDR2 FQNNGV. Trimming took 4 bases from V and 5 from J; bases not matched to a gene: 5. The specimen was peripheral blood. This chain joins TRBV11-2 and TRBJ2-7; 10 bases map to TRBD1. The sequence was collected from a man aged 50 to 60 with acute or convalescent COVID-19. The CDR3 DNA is TGTGCCAGCAGCTCGGGACAGGGGAGGCACGAGCAGTACTTC. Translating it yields CASSSGQGRHEQYF.